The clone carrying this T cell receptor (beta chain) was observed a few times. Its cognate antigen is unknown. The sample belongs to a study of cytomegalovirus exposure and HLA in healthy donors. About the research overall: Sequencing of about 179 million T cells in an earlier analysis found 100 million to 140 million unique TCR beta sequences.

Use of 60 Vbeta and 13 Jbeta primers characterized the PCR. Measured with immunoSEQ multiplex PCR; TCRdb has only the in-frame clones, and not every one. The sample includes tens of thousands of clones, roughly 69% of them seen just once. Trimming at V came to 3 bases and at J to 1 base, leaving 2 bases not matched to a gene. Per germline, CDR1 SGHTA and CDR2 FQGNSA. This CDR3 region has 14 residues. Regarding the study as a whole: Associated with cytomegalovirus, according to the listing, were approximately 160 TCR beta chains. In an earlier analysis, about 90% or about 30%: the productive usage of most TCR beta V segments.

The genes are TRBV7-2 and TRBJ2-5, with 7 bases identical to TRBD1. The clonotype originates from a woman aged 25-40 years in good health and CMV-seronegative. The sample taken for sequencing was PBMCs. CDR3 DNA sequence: TGTGCCAGCAGCTTTGGACAGGTCCAAGAGACCCAGTACTTC. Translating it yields CASSFGQVQETQYF.